The clone carrying this T cell receptor beta chain was recorded many times. The source material, RNA transcripts, was used to amplify TCR beta CDR3 regions. Carried out on the TCR CDR3, a first-round RT-PCR used the HTBI primer set. TCRdb itself ran the multiplex PCR reads through MiXCR, one entry per CDR3 protein. The sample has about 200,000 distinct CDR3 sequences; around 19% are singletons. These patients, aged 18 to 65, had recently diagnosed hyperthyroidism lasting under 2 months. Uncontrolled infections, other autoimmune diseases, pregnancy or lactation led to exclusion of patients. Diagnosis rested on symptoms, serum thyroxine and TRAb, thyroid ultrasound, and orbital computed tomography. The CDR3 consists of 13 residues. The V gene lost 1 base and the J gene lost 5 bases, with 8 bases spanning the gap. CDR1 is LNHDA, CDR2 SQIVND, per germline (reference sequence). The data derive from a study of T cells in Graves' hyperthyroidism and ophthalmopathy. Whole-study context: The authors collected peripheral blood at initial diagnosis, before any treatment.

This TCR derives from a man in his forties with Graves' hyperthyroidism. The gene calls are TRBV19 and TRBJ1-1; D gene unclear. Sequencing input: blood. The CDR3 here is CASSIVRWTEAFF. The DNA of the CDR3 is TGTGCCAGTAGTATAGTCCGGTGGACTGAAGCTTTCTTT.